This T cell receptor beta chain originates from a study of Ad26.COV2.S vaccination and SARS-CoV-2 variants. Looking at the study overall: Donor was in the COV1001 Ad26.COV2.S trial arm. By the intramuscular route, Ad26.COV2.S was given once, or twice 56 days apart.

V lost 5 bases to trimming and J lost 0 bases, with 8 bases between them. The CDR3 has 13 amino acids. The germline CDR1 and CDR2 sequences are MDHEN and SYDVKM. The count of this clone is one. Its specificity is unknown. Notes on the study in general: Responses of T cells in total may have been underestimated by the TCR breadth and depth analyses. Substantial breadth was reportedly displayed by spike-specific CD8+ and CD4+ T cell responses after vaccination.

Only in-frame clones appear in the TCRdb table, and some are missing; sequencing was by immunoSEQ multiplex PCR. The sample carries a few hundred thousand clones, over 75% recorded once. Treatment here: over 15 received Ad26.COV2.S at low or high dose, single or two shots; a few received placebo; per-sample allocation not given. Day 63 following the first vaccine or placebo injection was when the samples were taken. The chain has TRBV28 and TRBJ2-7; TRBD2 might be the D (6 bases). The sequencing used peripheral blood, collected in a trial of Ad26.COV2.S vaccine versus placebo. This clonotype was obtained from a person aged 18-60 years who received the Ad26.COV2.S COVID-19 vaccine or a placebo. The CDR3: CASSDSGSYEQYF. Here the CDR3 DNA reads TGTGCCAGCAGTGATAGCGGCTCCTACGAGCAGTACTTC.